This T cell receptor beta chain came from a study of neurological immune-mediated disorders. Time point indicated: longitudinal time-point 3. This clonotype has ten or more counts. TCRdb processed the 5' RACE reads anew with MiXCR; each CDR3 protein has one entry. Of about 80,000 distinct CDR3 sequences in the sample, 4.3% were seen once. Trimming took 0 bases from V and 8 from J; bases not matched to a gene: 4. The CDR3 is 14 amino acids. Germline CDR1 is SGHRS and CDR2 is YFSETQ. The chain has TRBV5-1 and TRBJ1-2; the match to TRBD1 covers 10 bases. The sequenced material came from PBMCs. This receptor was taken from a woman in her sixties with multiple sclerosis. CDR3 region: CASSLGWDRGGYTF. DNA of the CDR3: TGCGCCAGCAGCTTGGGATGGGACAGGGGAGGCTACACCTTC.